This is a list of T cell receptor beta chains from one sample in a study of T cell repertoires in cytomegalovirus infection. The antigens for these receptors are not known. TCRdb recomputed calls from the reads with MiXCR, one row per CDR3 protein. Among a few hundred thousand distinct CDR3 sequences listed, 25% to 30% were seen once. The sample here was cultured PBMCs, taken from culture after CMV antigen stimulation. All receptors come from a human donor in good health (CMV status not recorded). Some clones in this sample may be carry-over from other donors' samples. Both conserved end residues are part of each CDR3. D genes are given only for firm matches. Size is omitted from some rows. Given values are once, few, many or a class for expanded clones.

j_call d_call clone_size v_call cdr3_aa cdr3_nt
TRBJ2-3 NA NA TRBV12-3/TRBV12-4 CASSSGKTSTDTQYF TGTGCCAGCAGTTCAGGGAAGACGAGCACAGATACGCAGTATTTT
TRBJ1-1 NA NA TRBV7-4 CASSLLGENTEAFF TGTGCCAGCAGCTTGTTAGGAGAAAACACTGAAGCTTTCTTT
TRBJ1-1 TRBD1 NA TRBV5-1 CASSLRTGQVYAEAFF TGCGCCAGCAGCCTACGGACAGGGCAGGTTTACGCTGAAGCTTTCTTT
TRBJ1-2 NA few TRBV7-2 CASSATGRYGYTF TGTGCCAGCAGCGCTACAGGGAGGTATGGCTACACCTTC
TRBJ1-6 TRBD1 few TRBV5-6 CASNYRGTDSPLHF TGTGCCAGCAACTACAGGGGGACGGATTCACCCCTCCACTTT
TRBJ1-3 NA few TRBV7-2 CASSLQGPLSGNTIYF TGTGCCAGCAGCCTTCAGGGCCCCCTCTCTGGAAACACCATATATTTT
TRBJ2-1 TRBD2 few TRBV19 CASSISGASGSYEQFF TGTGCCAGTAGTATCTCGGGAGCTAGCGGGAGCTATGAGCAGTTCTTC
TRBJ2-1 NA NA TRBV19 CASSMTFGGSYMNEQFF TGTGCCAGTAGTATGACCTTTGGGGGAAGCTACATGAATGAGCAGTTCTTC
TRBJ1-5 NA few TRBV12-3/TRBV12-4 CASRPTGSGNQPQHF TGTGCCAGCAGACCCACCGGGAGTGGAAATCAGCCCCAGCATTTT
TRBJ1-1 NA NA TRBV7-8 CASSLVLGTEAFF TGTGCCAGCAGCTTGGTATTGGGCACTGAAGCTTTCTTT
TRBJ2-5 NA NA TRBV4-1 CASSQEGARQETQYF TGTGCCAGCAGCCAAGAAGGAGCGAGGCAGGAGACCCAGTACTTC
TRBJ1-6 TRBD1 many TRBV7-2 CASSRRPGQVNSPLHF TGTGCCAGCAGCCGTCGGCCGGGACAGGTTAATTCACCCCTCCACTTT
TRBJ2-5 NA NA TRBV7-8 CASRRVVVGRETQYF TGTGCCAGCAGGCGCGTTGTAGTGGGAAGAGAGACCCAGTACTTC
TRBJ2-6 NA many TRBV24-1 CATSDLGSSGANVLTF TGTGCCACCAGTGATTTAGGGAGCTCTGGGGCCAACGTCCTGACTTTC
TRBJ2-7 NA NA TRBV7-3 CASSLTGSTYEQYF TGTGCCAGCAGCTTAACCGGCAGTACCTACGAGCAGTACTTC
TRBJ1-2 TRBD1 NA TRBV7-9 CASSSRTGRNYGYTF TGTGCCAGCAGCTCCCGGACAGGAAGAAACTATGGCTACACCTTC
TRBJ2-1 NA NA TRBV7-9 CTSSHLRVEGDEQFF TGTACCAGCAGCCATCTCCGAGTCGAGGGAGATGAGCAGTTCTTC
TRBJ2-3 TRBD1 few TRBV18 CASSPPPGQGTDTQYF TGTGCCAGCTCACCTCCTCCGGGACAGGGCACAGATACGCAGTATTTT
TRBJ2-7 TRBD1 few TRBV20-1 CSARGNRGQGQYF TGCAGTGCTAGAGGGAACAGGGGCCAGGGGCAGTACTTC
TRBJ1-1 NA many TRBV7-9 CASSHLGREGSPGTEAFF TGTGCCAGCAGCCATTTAGGCCGAGAGGGGAGTCCGGGCACTGAAGCTTTCTTT
TRBJ1-6 TRBD1 few TRBV7-3 CASSSGQPYSPLHF TGTGCCAGCAGCTCGGGACAGCCCTATTCACCCCTCCACTTT
TRBJ2-2 TRBD2 few TRBV19 CASDPKGGFGATGELFF TGTGCCAGCGATCCTAAGGGAGGGTTTGGGGCCACCGGGGAGCTGTTTTTT
TRBJ1-2 NA once TRBV7-2 CASSPLMDSYGYTF TGTGCCAGCAGCCCCTTAATGGACAGCTATGGCTACACCTTC
TRBJ2-3 NA NA TRBV6-6 CASSYGSLGPDTQYF TGTGCCAGCAGTTACGGGTCCTTAGGCCCAGATACGCAGTATTTT
TRBJ2-3 NA many TRBV7-8 CASSRTRKGSGYTDTQYF TGTGCCAGCAGCCGGACCCGGAAGGGCAGCGGGTACACAGATACGCAGTATTTT
TRBJ1-2 TRBD1 few TRBV7-3 CASSFGQVFGYTF TGTGCCAGCAGCTTCGGACAGGTTTTTGGCTACACCTTC
TRBJ2-7 NA few TRBV20-1 CSAPHPGRYEQYF TGCAGTGCCCCCCACCCGGGGCGTTACGAGCAGTACTTC
TRBJ2-2 NA many TRBV6-1 CASSRTAGELFF TGTGCCAGCAGCCGGACGGCCGGGGAGCTGTTTTTT
TRBJ2-7 NA NA TRBV7-8 CASNIHAESYEQYF TGTGCCAGCAACATCCACGCTGAATCCTACGAGCAGTACTTC
TRBJ1-2 NA few TRBV12-3/TRBV12-4 CASSPFAGTLHGYTF TGTGCCAGCAGCCCTTTTGCCGGGACCCTTCATGGCTACACCTTC
TRBJ1-2 NA NA TRBV12-3/TRBV12-4 CASSLGGTNYGYTF TGTGCCAGCAGTTTAGGCGGCACTAACTATGGCTACACCTTC
TRBJ2-7 NA NA TRBV28 CASSLYGPPREPNEQYF TGTGCCAGCAGTTTATATGGACCACCCAGGGAACCCAACGAGCAGTACTTC
TRBJ2-7 NA NA TRBV7-9 CASSLVGQALSYEQYF TGTGCCAGCAGCTTAGTGGGGCAGGCCCTATCGTACGAGCAGTACTTC
TRBJ1-6 NA NA TRBV6-5 CASSFSSSYNSPLHF TGTGCCAGCAGTTTCAGTTCCTCCTATAATTCACCCCTCCACTTT
TRBJ2-2 NA few TRBV6-1 CASSEEGSRAAFNTGELFF TGTGCCAGCAGTGAAGAGGGGAGCAGGGCCGCGTTTAACACCGGGGAGCTGTTTTTT
TRBJ2-1 TRBD2 many TRBV7-2 CASSLDPAGMYNEQFF TGTGCCAGCAGCTTAGATCCAGCGGGAATGTACAATGAGCAGTTCTTC
TRBJ1-1 NA NA TRBV12-3/TRBV12-4 CASSLGRGITEAFF TGTGCCAGCAGTTTGGGCAGGGGAATCACTGAAGCTTTCTTT
TRBJ1-2 NA NA TRBV6-1 CASSETGLSGYTF TGTGCCAGCAGTGAGACAGGATTAAGCGGCTACACCTTC
TRBJ2-2 TRBD2 few TRBV19 CAIWGPQAGRTGELFF TGTGCCATATGGGGCCCTCAAGCGGGAAGGACCGGGGAGCTGTTTTTT
TRBJ2-6 NA few TRBV7-6 CASSPGPKGGANVLTF TGTGCCAGCAGCCCCGGGCCTAAGGGGGGGGCCAACGTCCTGACTTTC
TRBJ1-1 NA NA TRBV29-1 CSVEAAEAFF TGCAGCGTTGAGGCCGCTGAAGCTTTCTTT
TRBJ2-3 TRBD1 few TRBV20-1 CSALTGATDTQYF TGCAGTGCTTTGACAGGGGCCACAGATACGCAGTATTTT
TRBJ1-2 NA NA TRBV20-1 CSARRSGYTF TGCAGTGCTCGCCGATCCGGCTACACCTTC
TRBJ2-7 NA few TRBV2 CASSDLRTSQYF TGTGCCAGCAGTGACCTCCGAACTTCACAGTACTTC
TRBJ2-3 TRBD2 NA TRBV9 CAIPPTKLAGVEDTQYF TGTGCCATACCCCCTACTAAACTAGCGGGAGTTGAAGATACGCAGTATTTT
TRBJ2-7 TRBD1 NA TRBV27 CASSLRPGTGEDYEQYF TGTGCCAGCAGTCTAAGACCGGGGACAGGGGAGGACTACGAGCAGTACTTC
TRBJ1-5 NA medium-sized TRBV19 CASRQSGLNQPQHF TGTGCCAGTAGGCAATCGGGGTTGAATCAGCCCCAGCATTTT
TRBJ1-5 NA many TRBV6-5 CASRSAVGNQPQHF TGTGCCAGCAGGTCGGCAGTGGGCAATCAGCCCCAGCATTTT
TRBJ1-4 NA few TRBV5-1 CASSLNGPTNEKLFF TGCGCCAGCAGTCTAAACGGACCAACTAATGAAAAACTGTTTTTT
TRBJ1-1 TRBD1 few TRBV6-6 CASSDYAGQGSDTEAFF TGTGCCAGCAGTGACTACGCTGGACAGGGGTCGGACACTGAAGCTTTCTTT
TRBJ2-1 TRBD2 once TRBV24-1 CATSGGEGREGLNEQFF TGTGCCACCAGTGGGGGGGAGGGGCGGGAGGGCCTGAATGAGCAGTTCTTC
TRBJ2-7 NA NA TRBV27 CASSSASEPEQYF TGTGCCAGCAGTTCGGCCTCTGAACCCGAGCAGTACTTC
TRBJ2-1 NA few TRBV14 CASSLLDFNEQFF TGTGCCAGCAGCCTACTCGACTTCAATGAGCAGTTCTTC
TRBJ1-1 TRBD1 NA TRBV18 CASSPMDRGLTEAFF TGTGCCAGCTCACCAATGGACAGGGGGCTCACTGAAGCTTTCTTT
TRBJ1-1 NA NA TRBV29-1 CSVWTNTEAFF TGCAGCGTTTGGACGAACACTGAAGCTTTCTTT